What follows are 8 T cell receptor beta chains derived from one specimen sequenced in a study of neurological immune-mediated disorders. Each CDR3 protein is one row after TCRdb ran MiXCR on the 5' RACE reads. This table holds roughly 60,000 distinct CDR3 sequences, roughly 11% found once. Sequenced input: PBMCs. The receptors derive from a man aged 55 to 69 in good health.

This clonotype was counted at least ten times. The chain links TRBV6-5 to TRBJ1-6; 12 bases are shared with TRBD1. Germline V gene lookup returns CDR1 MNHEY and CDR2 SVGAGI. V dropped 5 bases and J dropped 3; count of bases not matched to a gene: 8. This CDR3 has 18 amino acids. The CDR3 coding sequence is TGTGCCAGCAGTCCCGGGACAGGGGGCAGGCTCTATAATTCACCCCTCCACTTT. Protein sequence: CASSPGTGGRLYNSPLHF.

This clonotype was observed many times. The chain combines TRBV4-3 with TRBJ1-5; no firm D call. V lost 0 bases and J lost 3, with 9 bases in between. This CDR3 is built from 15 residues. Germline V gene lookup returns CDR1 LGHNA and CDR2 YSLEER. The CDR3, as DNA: TGCGCCAGCAGCCAAGAAACGGACCTCAATCAGCCCCAGCATTTT. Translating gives CASSQETDLNQPQHF.

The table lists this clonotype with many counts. The CDR3 sequence is CASSSGQATDTQYF. The CDR3, as DNA: TGCGCCAGCAGCTCTGGACAGGCCACAGATACGCAGTATTTT. The rearrangement uses TRBV5-1 and TRBJ2-3, with 7 bases aligning to TRBD1. Germline lookup yields CDR1 SGHRS and CDR2 YFSETQ. V lost 3 bases to trimming and J lost 2 bases; unmatched junction nucleotides: 3. CDR3 size: 14 residues.

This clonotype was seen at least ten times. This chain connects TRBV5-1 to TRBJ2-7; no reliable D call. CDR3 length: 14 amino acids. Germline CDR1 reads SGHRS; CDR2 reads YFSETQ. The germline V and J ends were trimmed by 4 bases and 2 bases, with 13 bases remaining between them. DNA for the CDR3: TGCGCCAGCAGCCCTCCGGACGTAACCTACGAGCAGTACTTC. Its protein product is CASSPPDVTYEQYF.

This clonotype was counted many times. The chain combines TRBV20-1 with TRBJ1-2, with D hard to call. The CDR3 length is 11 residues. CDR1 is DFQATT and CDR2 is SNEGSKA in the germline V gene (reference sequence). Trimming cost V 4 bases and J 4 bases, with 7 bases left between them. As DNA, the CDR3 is TGCAGTGCTAAAGGTGGCTATGGCTACACCTTC. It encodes CSAKGGYGYTF.

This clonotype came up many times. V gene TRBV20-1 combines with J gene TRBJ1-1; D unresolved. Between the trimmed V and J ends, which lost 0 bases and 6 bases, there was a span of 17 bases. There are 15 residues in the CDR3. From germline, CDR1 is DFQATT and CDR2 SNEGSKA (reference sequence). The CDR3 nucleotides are TGCAGTGCTAGAGATCCGGCAGCCAGCTACGCTGAAGCTTTCTTT. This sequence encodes CSARDPAASYAEAFF.

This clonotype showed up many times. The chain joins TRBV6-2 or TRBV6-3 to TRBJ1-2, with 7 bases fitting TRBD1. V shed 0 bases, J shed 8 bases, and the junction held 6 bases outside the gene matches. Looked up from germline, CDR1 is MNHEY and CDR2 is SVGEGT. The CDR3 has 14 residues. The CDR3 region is CASSYSTGSGGYTF. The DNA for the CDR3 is TGTGCCAGCAGTTACTCGACAGGGTCTGGCGGCTACACCTTC.

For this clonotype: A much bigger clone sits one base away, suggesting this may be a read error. The CDR3 DNA follows: TGTGCCAGCAGCCCCCAGGGGGACCCCTACAATGAGCAGTTCTTC. It yields the protein CASSPQGDPYNEQFF. The chain has TRBV11-2 and TRBJ2-1; 7 bases agree with TRBD1. CDR3 length equals 15 residues. V lost 5 bases to trimming and J lost 2 bases; unmatched junction nucleotides: 6. Germline CDR1 SGHAT, CDR2 FQNNGV.